This T cell receptor (beta chain) was captured by sequencing in a study of cytomegalovirus exposure and HLA in healthy donors. Nobody wrote down the CMV serostatus of this donor. The table lists this clone with a few counts. PCR amplification relied on 60 Vbeta primers (plus 13 Jbeta primers). Sequenced by immunoSEQ multiplex PCR; TCRdb stores in-frame clones only, minus some. The sample comprises approximately 140,000 clones, 73% of which are singletons, and under 15% rests with the top ten. The germline gives CDR1 SEHNR, CDR2 FQNEAQ (reference sequence). Trimming took 3 bases from V and 0 from J; bases not matched to a gene: 4. There are 15 residues in the CDR3.

This sequence joins TRBV7-9 and TRBJ2-7; 8 bases fit TRBD1. The TCR originated in a human donor in good health. Sequenced: PBMCs. CDR3 region: CASSLVTGGSYEQYF. Here the CDR3 DNA reads TGTGCCAGCAGCTTGGTAACAGGGGGCTCCTACGAGCAGTACTTC.